One sample yielded the 8 T cell receptor beta chains listed below, sequenced in a study of OX40 agonist ivuxolimab in advanced cancers. Sequencing used immunoSEQ multiplex PCR; TCRdb keeps in-frame clones, though not all of them. This sample has about 70,000 clones; roughly nine tenths occur once, and the top ten carry 4.5% to 5%. Sequencing used CD4+ or CD8+ T cells sorted from blood, obtained in a trial of the OX40 agonist ivuxolimab. The receptors were gathered from an adult with an advanced solid tumor such as melanoma, head and neck, liver or kidney cancer.

The genes are TRBV5-5 and TRBJ1-2; D ambiguous. The CDR3 has 13 residues. Deletions cut 2 bases from V and 1 base from J, with 6 bases between. Germline V gene data show CDR1 as SGHKS and CDR2 as YYEKEE (reference sequence). The DNA of the CDR3 is TGTGCCAGCAGCTTTGGGATTAACTATGGCTACACCTTC. It translates to CASSFGINYGYTF.

The rearrangement uses TRBV5-6 and TRBJ1-2; D is ambiguous. Germline-derived CDR1 and CDR2 are SGHDT and YYEEEE. The CDR3 is made up of 14 amino acids. V was clipped by 0 bases and J by 1 base, with 7 bases between them. Here the CDR3 DNA reads TGTGCCAGCAGCTTGGCGGGTGATAACTATGGCTACACCTTC. This codes for CASSLAGDNYGYTF.

V usage is TRBV27 and J usage is TRBJ2-7; 12 nucleotides align to TRBD2. Germline V gene sequence: CDR1 MNHEY, CDR2 SMNVEV (reference sequence). J lost 4 bases, V lost 5 bases, and 3 bases had no gene match. The CDR3 extends over 14 amino acids. This CDR3 reads CASSPGTSGYEQYF. The CDR3, as DNA: TGTGCCAGCAGTCCCGGGACTAGCGGGTACGAGCAGTACTTC.

The chain has TRBV9 and TRBJ2-1; 12 positions agree with TRBD2. V lost 4 bases, J lost 6 bases, and 8 bases stayed unmatched. The length of the CDR3 is 16 residues. The germline V gene encodes CDR1 SGDLS and CDR2 YYNGEE. In DNA form, the CDR3 reads TGTGCCAGCAGCCTCCGACTAGCGGGAGTTTCCAATGAGCAGTTCTTC. It yields the protein CASSLRLAGVSNEQFF.

This clone showed up just once. The gene calls are TRBV7-2 and TRBJ2-7; 10 bases line up with TRBD2. This CDR3 has 15 residues. The ends lost 5 bases at V and 4 bases at J; junction bases unmatched: 8. Germline V lookup: CDR1 SGHTA, CDR2 FQGNSA. CDR3 nucleotide sequence: TGTGCCAGCAGCACACTAGCTAGCGGGAGTTACGAGCAGTACTTC. It codes for CASSTLASGSYEQYF.

Comment on this clone: The junction departs from germline at one end; a sequencing error may be responsible. J is TRBJ1-3 and V is TRBV6-1; no reliable D call. The CDR3 sequence is 15 residues long. The germline gives CDR1 MNHNS, CDR2 SASEGT. The CDR3 reads CASSVSRGSENTIYF. In DNA, the CDR3 is TGTGCCAGCAGTGTTTCTCGGGGTTCTGAAAACACCATATATTTT.

This clone was observed once. The chain has TRBV6-1 and TRBJ2-1, with 7 positions matching TRBD1. This CDR3 is built from 15 residues. Germline loops: CDR1 MNHNS, CDR2 SASEGT. Trimming removed 5 bases from V and 4 bases from J; junction bases left unmatched: 8. CDR3 amino acids: CASSPDSGGYNEQFF. In DNA form, the CDR3 reads TGTGCCAGCAGTCCTGACTCAGGGGGTTACAATGAGCAGTTCTTC.

The chain carries TRBV12-5 and TRBJ2-2; TRBD1 or TRBD2 may be the D gene (6 bases each). V was cut by 1 base and J by 9 bases, with 9 bases left in between. The CDR3 is 13 residues long. CDR1 and CDR2 (germline): LGHNT, FRNRAP. The CDR3 loop is CASGLEGGRELFF. The CDR3 nucleotides read TGTGCTAGTGGTTTGGAGGGGGGCCGGGAGCTGTTTTTT.